These T cell receptor beta chains were read from a single sample in a study of shared clonotypes between healthy human individuals. Only in-frame clones appear in the TCRdb table, and some are missing; sequencing was by immunoSEQ multiplex PCR. This table has some 360,000 clones, less than 75% appearing once. The sequenced sample consisted of memory CD4+ T cells sorted from blood. The receptors were sampled from a man aged 25-45 years in good health. The CDR3 runs from the conserved cysteine through the conserved F or W. D genes are given only for firm matches. Size tells how often a clone was seen (once, few, many) or the class of an expanded clone, and some rows leave it out.

v_call: TRBV27; d_call: NA; j_call: TRBJ1-5; clone_size: NA; cdr3_nt: TGTGCCAGCAGTTTACAGGGGAGGAATCAGCCCCAGCATTTT; cdr3_aa: CASSLQGRNQPQHF
v_call: TRBV5-6; d_call: NA; j_call: TRBJ2-7; clone_size: few; cdr3_nt: TGTGCCAGCAGCTTGGACTTCAGCGAGCAGTACTTC; cdr3_aa: CASSLDFSEQYF
v_call: TRBV27; d_call: NA; j_call: TRBJ2-5; clone_size: NA; cdr3_nt: TGTGCCAGCAGCTCCCGGGGAGGTCGAGAGACCCAGTACTTC; cdr3_aa: CASSSRGGRETQYF
v_call: TRBV28; d_call: TRBD1; j_call: TRBJ1-4; clone_size: once; cdr3_nt: TGTGCCAGCAGCGGTGGACAGGGGAGGAAAGAAAAACTGTTTTTT; cdr3_aa: CASSGGQGRKEKLFF
v_call: TRBV5-6; d_call: TRBD1; j_call: TRBJ2-7; clone_size: NA; cdr3_nt: TGTGCCAGCAGTTTTACCGGGACAGGGACCTACGAGCAGTACTTC; cdr3_aa: CASSFTGTGTYEQYF
v_call: TRBV18; d_call: NA; j_call: TRBJ1-2; clone_size: NA; cdr3_nt: TGTGCCAGCTCACCACCCGGATTCGACTATGGCTACACCTTC; cdr3_aa: CASSPPGFDYGYTF
v_call: TRBV21-1; d_call: NA; j_call: TRBJ1-1; clone_size: NA; cdr3_nt: TGTGCCAGCAGCAACTTTGGCCTCACGACAGGGGGGAACACTGAAGCTTTCTTT; cdr3_aa: CASSNFGLTTGGNTEAFF
v_call: TRBV9; d_call: NA; j_call: TRBJ1-1; clone_size: many; cdr3_nt: TGTGCCAGCAGCTTCCGGGGGTTACCGAACACTGAAGCTTTCTTT; cdr3_aa: CASSFRGLPNTEAFF
v_call: TRBV10-3; d_call: NA; j_call: TRBJ2-2; clone_size: NA; cdr3_nt: TGTGCCATCAGTGAGTCAGAGCGGTGGAACACCGGGGAGCTGTTTTTT; cdr3_aa: CAISESERWNTGELFF
v_call: TRBV10-1; d_call: NA; j_call: TRBJ2-2; clone_size: few; cdr3_nt: TGCGCCAGCAGATCGGGACCGAACACCGGGGAGCTGTTTTTT; cdr3_aa: CASRSGPNTGELFF
v_call: TRBV25-1; d_call: NA; j_call: TRBJ2-7; clone_size: NA; cdr3_nt: TGTGCCAGCAGTGAATTTGTGACAGGCCCAGCGCAGTACTTC; cdr3_aa: CASSEFVTGPAQYF
v_call: TRBV10-3; d_call: TRBD2; j_call: TRBJ2-7; clone_size: once; cdr3_nt: TGTGCCATCAGTGAGAGAGTCGGACTAGCCTACGAGCAGTACTTC; cdr3_aa: CAISERVGLAYEQYF
v_call: TRBV6-1; d_call: NA; j_call: TRBJ1-2; clone_size: NA; cdr3_nt: TGTGCCAGCAGTGAAGTGGCGGGAGGAGGCTACACCTTC; cdr3_aa: CASSEVAGGGYTF
v_call: TRBV18; d_call: NA; j_call: TRBJ2-1; clone_size: once; cdr3_nt: TGTGCCAGCTCACCGATAGGAGCTCCGGGGCGGAGTGCCTACAATGAGCAGTTCTTC; cdr3_aa: CASSPIGAPGRSAYNEQFF
v_call: TRBV14; d_call: NA; j_call: TRBJ1-5; clone_size: NA; cdr3_nt: TGTGCCAGCAGCCAAGAACAGGAGGATCAGCCCCAGCATTTT; cdr3_aa: CASSQEQEDQPQHF
v_call: TRBV27; d_call: TRBD1; j_call: TRBJ1-1; clone_size: few; cdr3_nt: TGTGCCAGCAGTCCGCGGACAGGGGCCATGAACACTGAAGCTTTCTTT; cdr3_aa: CASSPRTGAMNTEAFF